The rows below give T cell receptor beta chains drawn from one sample of a study of blood T cell repertoires in COVID-19. TCRdb's table, derived via immunoSEQ multiplex PCR, lists solely in-frame clones and lacks some. The sample includes about 100,000 clones, around 87% of them seen just once. Sequencing was carried out using peripheral blood. The receptors originated from a woman aged 30 to 39 with acute or convalescent COVID-19. Each CDR3 is given with its conserved first and last residue. The D gene is left open where the match is weak. A row's size may be missing; if present it is once, few, many or a size class.

.	TRBV19	.	TRBJ1-6	TGTGCCAGTAAAGGACAGACTCATTCACCCCTCCACTTT	CASKGQTHSPLHF
TRBD2	TRBV27	.	TRBJ2-7	TGTGCCAGCAGTTTGATAGCGGGGGGAGGGGCCTACGAGCAGTACTTC	CASSLIAGGGAYEQYF
TRBD2	TRBV29-1	.	TRBJ2-3	TGCAGCGTTCAAGGGACTAGCGGAGATACGCAGTATTTT	CSVQGTSGDTQYF
TRBD1	TRBV7-9	.	TRBJ1-3	TGTGCCAGCAGAAGTACAGGGGTTGGAAACACCATATATTTT	CASRSTGVGNTIYF
TRBD1	TRBV6-5	.	TRBJ1-4	TGTGCCAGCAGTTACTGGGGACAGCGACGAAATGAAAAACTGTTTTTT	CASSYWGQRRNEKLFF
.	TRBV10-3	.	TRBJ1-2	TGTGCCATCATGGACACCTCGGGCTATGGCTACACCTTC	CAIMDTSGYGYTF
TRBD1	TRBV19	.	TRBJ1-3	TGTGCCAGTAGTAACCCCGGGACAGCCTCTGGAAACACCATATATTTT	CASSNPGTASGNTIYF
.	TRBV7-9	.	TRBJ1-1	TGTGCCAGCAGCTTCGGTACTGAAGCTTTCTTT	CASSFGTEAFF
.	TRBV7-2	.	TRBJ2-1	TGTGCCAGCAGCTTAGCGCACGGGTACAATGAGCAGTTCTTC	CASSLAHGYNEQFF
TRBD1	TRBV2	few	TRBJ2-7	TGTGCCAGCAGTGCGGAGACAGGGAAACGGCAGTACTTC	CASSAETGKRQYF
.	TRBV18	.	TRBJ2-7	TGTGCCAGCTCACCAGGCGGGACCCACAACGAGCAGTACTTC	CASSPGGTHNEQYF
TRBD1	TRBV11-2	.	TRBJ1-4	TGTGCCAGCAGCTTAGACCCGACAGGGCTGAGTGAAAAACTGTTTTTT	CASSLDPTGLSEKLFF
.	TRBV9	.	TRBJ1-5	TGTGCCAGCAGCGTAGGCACAGGCCAGGCGCCCCAGCATTTT	CASSVGTGQAPQHF
.	TRBV5-1	.	TRBJ1-5	TGCGCCAGCAGCTGGAGGGGTGATCAGCCCCAGCATTTT	CASSWRGDQPQHF
.	TRBV7-9	.	TRBJ2-7	TGTGCCAGCAGCTTAGCGGCCGGGTACGAGCAGTACTTC	CASSLAAGYEQYF
.	TRBV4-1	few	TRBJ1-5	TGCGCCAGCAGCCAGGGGATGGGGCTTACTAGCAATCAGCCCCAGCATTTT	CASSQGMGLTSNQPQHF
TRBD1	TRBV10-2	once	TRBJ1-5	TGCGCCAGCAGTGACAGGGGGGCTAGCAATCAGCCCCAGCATTTT	CASSDRGASNQPQHF
.	TRBV5-1	.	TRBJ1-6	TGCGCCAGCAGCCTAAGCACGGGACAAGCAGATTCACCCCTCCACTTT	CASSLSTGQADSPLHF
.	TRBV25-1	.	TRBJ2-2	TGTGCCAGCAGTGAATTTAGCACCGGGGAGCTGTTTTTT	CASSEFSTGELFF
.	TRBV5-5	.	TRBJ1-2	TGTGCCAGCAGCTTGGAGGCAGGCCCCGTGTATGGCTACACCTTC	CASSLEAGPVYGYTF
TRBD2	TRBV7-7	.	TRBJ2-2	TGTGCCAGCAGCCGACTAGCGGGGGAGAGCGGGGAGCTGTTTTTT	CASSRLAGESGELFF
.	TRBV28	once	TRBJ2-1	TGTGCCAGCAGTCCCGAGGATAGCTCCTACAATGAGCAGTTCTTC	CASSPEDSSYNEQFF
TRBD1	TRBV19	.	TRBJ2-1	TGTGCCAGTAGTAATCCGGGACAGGACTTATTCGCAATATTCAATGAGCAGTTCTTC	CASSNPGQDLFAIFNEQFF
TRBD1	TRBV9	.	TRBJ1-5	TGTGCCAGCAGCGTAGGGCAGGGGGCGAATCAGCCCCAGCATTTT	CASSVGQGANQPQHF
.	TRBV7-9	.	TRBJ2-2	TGTGCCAGCAGCGGTGCGGGAAACACCGGGGAGCTGTTTTTT	CASSGAGNTGELFF
.	TRBV9	.	TRBJ2-1	TGTGCCAGCAGCGGGACTGACTACAATGAGCAGTTCTTC	CASSGTDYNEQFF
TRBD1	TRBV19	.	TRBJ1-5	TGTGCCAGTAGTCCCCGGGACAGGGAGTATCAGCCCCAGCATTTT	CASSPRDREYQPQHF
TRBD1	TRBV7-9	.	TRBJ1-1	TGTGCCAGCAGCCTCCCCCGGGACAGTAGAGACACTGAAGCTTTCTTT	CASSLPRDSRDTEAFF
.	TRBV6-6	.	TRBJ2-7	TGTGCCAGCAGTTCACCCGGAGCCTACGAGCAGTACTTC	CASSSPGAYEQYF
.	TRBV18	.	TRBJ1-2	TGTGCCAGCTCACCACCGAGGGGGACCGTCTATGGCTACACCTTC	CASSPPRGTVYGYTF
TRBD1	TRBV19	.	TRBJ2-3	TGTGCCAGTAGTATGGGACAGGGGGCATTTAACACGGATCCAGATACGCAGTATTTT	CASSMGQGAFNTDPDTQYF
.	TRBV19	.	TRBJ1-3	TGTGCCAGTAGCTTACAGGCGCCCTCTGGAAACACCATATATTTT	CASSLQAPSGNTIYF
.	TRBV11-2	.	TRBJ2-1	TGTGCCAGCAGCTTCCGCGGGGTCTCCTACAATGAGCAGTTCTTC	CASSFRGVSYNEQFF
.	TRBV18	few	TRBJ2-7	TGTGCCAGCTCACCACTGTCCAGGCGAGAAGAGCAGTACTTC	CASSPLSRREEQYF
.	TRBV23-1	.	TRBJ1-4	TGCGCCAGCAGTCAAATGGGGAGACCGGAGATAACTAATGAAAAACTGTTTTTT	CASSQMGRPEITNEKLFF
TRBD2	TRBV7-2	.	TRBJ2-2	TGTGCCAGCAGCTTGTGGACTAGCTCCGCTAGCACCGGGGAGCTGTTTTTT	CASSLWTSSASTGELFF
.	TRBV15	.	TRBJ1-2	TGTGCCACCAGCAGAGTGGGCAGCCATTATGGCTACACCTTC	CATSRVGSHYGYTF
.	TRBV2	once	TRBJ1-4	TGTGCCAGCCAACGGGGGGCTAATGAAAAACTGTTTTTT	CASQRGANEKLFF
.	TRBV5-8	.	TRBJ1-2	TGTGCCAGCAGCTTGTCCCGGGCGGGGGGCGTTATCTATGGCTACACCTTC	CASSLSRAGGVIYGYTF
TRBD2	TRBV14	.	TRBJ2-7	TGTGCCAGCAGCCCCCCCGGCAGGGCTAGCGGGAACTCCTACGAGCAGTACTTC	CASSPPGRASGNSYEQYF
.	TRBV6-5	.	TRBJ1-4	TGTGCCAGCAGGTGGCAGGGGAATGAAAAACTGTTTTTT	CASRWQGNEKLFF
.	TRBV7-9	.	TRBJ2-1	TGTGCCAGCAGCTTAAGTCTCGGGGGAAATGAGCAGTTCTTC	CASSLSLGGNEQFF
.	TRBV7-9	few	TRBJ1-5	TGTGCCAGCAGCTTAGAGGGAGGGGGGGATCAGCCCCAGCATTTT	CASSLEGGGDQPQHF
.	TRBV12-3/TRBV12-4	.	TRBJ2-1	TGTGCCAGCAGCCCCCTATGGAGGGAGCAGTTCTTC	CASSPLWREQFF
.	TRBV5-6	.	TRBJ1-2	TGTGCCAGCAAGGTTTCACAGACCTATGGCTACACCTTC	CASKVSQTYGYTF